These T cell receptor beta chains were read from a single sample in a study of T cell responses to AZD1222 COVID-19 vaccine. Measured with immunoSEQ multiplex PCR; TCRdb has only the in-frame clones, and not every one. Among about 87,000 clones listed, around 89% were seen once. The source material was peripheral blood, sampled on day 0 of AZD1222 vaccination. The origin of the receptors is an adult in good health. Each CDR3 is given with its conserved first and last residue. Fields, in order: J gene, D gene, V gene, clone size, CDR3 DNA, CDR3 protein. The D gene is left open where the match is weak. Only some rows state a clone size, as once, few, many or a class for expanded clones.

>TRBJ1-2|-|TRBV6-5|once
TGTGCCAGCAGTTTAGATTCTAACTATGGCTACACCTTC
CASSLDSNYGYTF
>TRBJ2-1|-|TRBV4-3|-
TGCGCCAGCAGCCAAGATCTAGTGAATGAGCAGTTCTTC
CASSQDLVNEQFF
>TRBJ2-3|TRBD2|TRBV5-1|-
TGCGCCAGCAGCAGTCTAGCGGGGGCAAGCACAGATACGCAGTATTTT
CASSSLAGASTDTQYF
>TRBJ2-1|-|TRBV3-1/TRBV3-2|-
TGTGCCAGCAGCCCGAAGGCCCCCCTCTACAATGAGCAGTTCTTC
CASSPKAPLYNEQFF
>TRBJ2-3|-|TRBV13|once
TGTGCCAGCAGCCTCCAGGTGGCAGATACGCAGTATTTT
CASSLQVADTQYF
>TRBJ1-1|-|TRBV2|-
TGTGCCAGCAGTCAGTACGGGACGGTTAACACTGAAGCTTTCTTT
CASSQYGTVNTEAFF
>TRBJ1-6|TRBD1|TRBV3-1/TRBV3-2|-
TGTGCCAGCAGAACCGGGACAGGGATCTCACCCCTCCACTTT
CASRTGTGISPLHF
>TRBJ2-3|-|TRBV6-5|-
TGTGCCAGCAGTTACGAGCCCGGGACACCTGATACGCAGTATTTT
CASSYEPGTPDTQYF
>TRBJ2-5|-|TRBV3-1/TRBV3-2|-
TGTGCCAGCACGGTTCAGGGTGGAGAGACCCAGTACTTC
CASTVQGGETQYF
>TRBJ1-1|-|TRBV2|-
TGTGCCTCAGAAGGGGGGGGTCGGACTGAAGCTTTCTTT
CASEGGGRTEAFF
>TRBJ1-1|-|TRBV7-2|-
TGTGCCAGCGGAGGGGGTAGGTCGAACACTGAAGCTTTCTTT
CASGGGRSNTEAFF
>TRBJ1-2|TRBD1|TRBV12-3/TRBV12-4|-
TGTGCCAGCAGTTTGGGGACAGCAGGTGGCTACACCTTC
CASSLGTAGGYTF
>TRBJ1-4|-|TRBV4-1|-
TGCGCCAGCAGCCCCTTCCGGGGTAATGAAAAACTGTTTTTT
CASSPFRGNEKLFF
>TRBJ1-2|-|TRBV15|once
TGTGCCACCAGCAGAGATTATTCCACCGGCGGTGGCTACACCTTC
CATSRDYSTGGGYTF
>TRBJ1-5|-|TRBV15|-
TGTGCCACCAGCAGAGACGCCCCTAGGCAGCCCCAGCATTTT
CATSRDAPRQPQHF
>TRBJ1-5|-|TRBV6-5|-
TGTGCCAGCAGAGCAATAGATAGCAATCAGCCCCAGCATTTT
CASRAIDSNQPQHF
>TRBJ1-2|-|TRBV6-2/TRBV6-3|-
TGTGCCAGCAGTTCACAGAATGGCTACACCTTC
CASSSQNGYTF
>TRBJ1-2|-|TRBV7-6|-
TGTGCCAGCAGCTTAATTCCCGGGCACTTC
CASSLIPGHF
>TRBJ1-2|-|TRBV7-8|-
TGTGCCAGCAGCTTTTTCAGTCCTAACTATGGCTACACCTTC
CASSFFSPNYGYTF
>TRBJ2-7|TRBD2|TRBV5-1|-
TGCGCCAGCAGCCCCGGTGGCGGGGGGACCTACGAGCAGTACTTC
CASSPGGGGTYEQYF
>TRBJ2-7|-|TRBV5-4|many
TGTGCCACCGCCTTTGGAGGGTCCTACGAGCAGTACTTC
CATAFGGSYEQYF
>TRBJ1-6|-|TRBV5-8|-
TGTGCCACCCTCCGAGAGAGCTCCTATAATTCACCCCTCCACTTT
CATLRESSYNSPLHF
>TRBJ1-3|-|TRBV15|-
TGTGCCACCAGCAGAGACGGCCAGCCGGGAAACACCATATATTTT
CATSRDGQPGNTIYF
>TRBJ1-1|-|TRBV7-9|-
TGTGCCAGCAGCCCGGGCTGGGACACTGAAGCTTTCTTT
CASSPGWDTEAFF
>TRBJ1-2|TRBD1|TRBV5-1|-
TGCGCCAGCAGCTTCACAGGGGAGGTGGAGGGCTACACCTTC
CASSFTGEVEGYTF
>TRBJ2-3|TRBD1|TRBV30|-
TGTGCCTGGGACAGAGGGGGCAGAGATACGCAGTATTTT
CAWDRGGRDTQYF
>TRBJ1-1|-|TRBV11-3|once
TGTGCCAGCAGCTTAGGGTTGGACACTGAAGCTTTCTTT
CASSLGLDTEAFF
>TRBJ2-1|TRBD2|TRBV7-3|-
TGTGCCAGCAGCCCTAGGGCGCGCGGGGGAGGCGACAATGAGCAGTTCTTC
CASSPRARGGGDNEQFF
>TRBJ1-1|-|TRBV4-1|-
TGCGCCAGCAGCCGGGACGGACCAGAAGCTTTCTTT
CASSRDGPEAFF
>TRBJ2-2|-|TRBV2|-
TGTGCCAGCAGCGGCACAGGGACGGCGTCCGCCGGGGAGCTGTTTTTT
CASSGTGTASAGELFF
>TRBJ1-5|-|TRBV6-5|-
TGTGCCAGCAAGTTAGACAGCGGCAATCAGCCCCAGCATTTT
CASKLDSGNQPQHF
>TRBJ1-6|-|TRBV20-1|-
TGCAGTGCTAGTACTCTTAATTCACCCCTCCACTTT
CSASTLNSPLHF
>TRBJ1-1|-|TRBV19|once
TGTGCCAGTAGTACCCTGGCCAGGGGTGAAGCTTTCTTT
CASSTLARGEAFF
>TRBJ1-5|TRBD1|TRBV10-1|-
TGCGCCAGCCTGGGACAGGGGGTTCAGCCCCAGCATTTT
CASLGQGVQPQHF
>TRBJ2-4|TRBD1|TRBV19|-
TGTGCCAGTAGCCCGCGAGGGGGTGTTGGGGACAGGGCATTGCTAGCCAAAAACATTCAGTACTTC
CASSPRGGVGDRALLAKNIQYF
>TRBJ1-1|TRBD1|TRBV7-3|few
TGTGCCAGCAGCCCTGCCGGGACAGGGCTTGAAGCTTTCTTT
CASSPAGTGLEAFF
>TRBJ1-1|-|TRBV18|-
TGTGCCAGCTTAGAGGGGGAAGCTTTCTTT
CASLEGEAFF
>TRBJ2-1|TRBD1|TRBV19|-
TGTGCCAGTACCAAACACGGGACAGGGGACAATGAGCAGTTCTTC
CASTKHGTGDNEQFF
>TRBJ1-1|-|TRBV7-8|-
TGTGCCAGCAGCACGTGGGGGGGTAACACTGAAGCTTTCTTT
CASSTWGGNTEAFF
>TRBJ1-2|-|TRBV2|-
TGTGCCAATCAAGAGGTGGCTCAAGACCCCACTAACTATGGCTACACCTTC
CANQEVAQDPTNYGYTF
>TRBJ2-5|-|TRBV5-1|once
TGCGCCAGCAGCTTGGCCAACACTGGGGAGACCCAGTACTTC
CASSLANTGETQYF
>TRBJ2-7|-|TRBV27|-
TGTGCCAGCAGTTTAACCCCCGGGACCTCTTCCCGGTACGAGCAGTACTTC
CASSLTPGTSSRYEQYF
>TRBJ2-5|-|TRBV12-5|-
TGTGCTAGTGGCCCCCGTGGAGGGTGGGAGACCCAGTACTTC
CASGPRGGWETQYF
>TRBJ1-2|TRBD1|TRBV4-1|-
TGCGCCAGCAGCCAAGCCGTCGGACAGGAGAGGCCTAACTATGGCTACACCTTC
CASSQAVGQERPNYGYTF
>TRBJ2-4|-|TRBV27|-
TGTGCCACATCCCGAGGGGGAAACATTCAGTACTTC
CATSRGGNIQYF
>TRBJ1-5|TRBD1|TRBV2|-
TGTGCCAGCAGAGGGGACAGGGGCGCCCCAAATCAGCCCCAGCATTTT
CASRGDRGAPNQPQHF
>TRBJ2-5|-|TRBV6-2/TRBV6-3|-
TGTGCCAGCAGTTCACCACCGCCGGAAGAGACCCAGTACTTC
CASSSPPPEETQYF
>TRBJ1-5|-|TRBV2|-
TGTGCCAGCAGTGAAGTCTCACCGGGGGTACGGCCCCAGCATTTT
CASSEVSPGVRPQHF
>TRBJ1-2|TRBD1|TRBV27|-
TGTGCCAGCAGTTGGGACAGGTACTATGGCTACACCTTC
CASSWDRYYGYTF